The 14 T cell receptor beta chains listed next were all sequenced from one sample in a study of T cell changes during pregnancy in multiple sclerosis. Generated by immunoSEQ multiplex PCR, the TCRdb table keeps only in-frame clones and is missing some. This sample carries around 39,000 clones, 88% of them seen once, and the ten largest clones take more than 0.95%. The sequenced sample was CD4+ T cells from peripheral blood mononuclear cells, obtained before pregnancy. All receptors come from a female donor with multiple sclerosis, enrolled in a pregnancy study.

This chain uses TRBV5-4 with TRBJ1-1; tentatively, D is TRBD1 (5 bases). The CDR3 has 15 residues. CDR1 is SGHNT and CDR2 is YYREEE in the germline V gene (reference sequence). V was cut by 4 bases and J by 5 bases, with 18 bases left in between. This chain's CDR3 is CASSPTLGEGTEAFF. CDR3 DNA sequence: TGTGCCAGCAGCCCGACCTTGGGGGAGGGGACTGAAGCTTTCTTT.

The J gene is TRBJ2-5, the V gene TRBV5-4; 12 positions match TRBD1. The CDR3 runs to 16 residues. V lost 4 bases, J lost 4 bases, and 8 bases stayed unmatched. CDR1 is SGHNT, CDR2 YYREEE, per germline (reference sequence). CDR3 amino acids: CASSKAGQGAGETQYF. In DNA form, the CDR3 reads TGTGCCAGCAGCAAAGCGGGACAGGGGGCAGGAGAGACCCAGTACTTC.

This clone was counted between two and nine times. The chain recombines TRBV30 with TRBJ2-1, with TRBD2 identical over 7 bases. The V and J ends lost 5 bases and 9 bases, in that order; junction bases with no gene match: 13. Germline CDR1 reads GTSNPN; CDR2 reads SVGIG (reference sequence). CDR3 length: 14 residues. DNA of the CDR3: TGTGCCTGGGGACTATCCGGCGGCGGGAGTGAGCAGTTCTTC. The encoded protein is CAWGLSGGGSEQFF.

The table lists this clone with a count of one. This chain links TRBV5-1 with TRBJ1-4; D is possibly TRBD1 (6 bases). The ends were cut back, 1 base at V and 7 bases at J, with 14 bases in the middle. The CDR3 has 15 residues. In germline, CDR1 is SGHRS, CDR2 YFSETQ. CDR3 loop: CASSLWAGEGEKLFF. In DNA, the CDR3 is TGCGCCAGCAGCTTGTGGGCAGGGGAGGGTGAAAAACTGTTTTTT.

V usage is TRBV7-8 and J usage is TRBJ1-1; unclear D gene. The length of the CDR3 is 13 residues. The V end lost 4 bases, the J end lost 1 base, and 7 bases lay between the germline ends. Germline V CDR1 and CDR2: SGHVS, FQNEAQ. CDR3 region: CASSSVSNTEAFF. CDR3 bases: TGTGCCAGCAGCTCCGTTTCGAACACTGAAGCTTTCTTT.

The chain has TRBV27 and TRBJ2-7, with D possibly being TRBD2 (6 bases). The germline CDR1 and CDR2 sequences are MNHEY and SMNVEV (reference sequence). Trimming pared 6 bases from V and 4 bases from J, leaving 16 bases between. The CDR3 length is 14 residues. The DNA of the CDR3 is TGTGCCAGCAGCCGCACTAGCATCGAATACGAGCAGTACTTC. Encoded protein: CASSRTSIEYEQYF.

V and J are TRBV28 and TRBJ1-1; 10 bases match TRBD1. The CDR3 extends over 14 amino acids. Germline V CDR1 and CDR2: MDHEN, SYDVKM. J gave up 3 bases and V 8 bases, and 6 bases lay outside the gene matches. CDR3 sequence reads: CASYSGQGDTEAFF. CDR3 DNA sequence: TGTGCCAGCTATTCCGGACAGGGGGACACTGAAGCTTTCTTT.

This clone has a single count. The chain uses TRBV5-1 and TRBJ2-1; TRBD2 agrees at 7 bases. The V segment lost 4 bases and the J segment 9 bases; nucleotides outside the gene matches: 16. This CDR3 is 16 amino acids long. Germline V gene data show CDR1 as SGHRS and CDR2 as YFSETQ. The CDR3 region has the DNA TGCGCCAGCAGCCAAGAGGCCGGACTAGAGTCGGGTGAGCAGTTCTTC. Its translation is CASSQEAGLESGEQFF.

This chain connects TRBV27 to TRBJ2-1; 13 nucleotides match TRBD2. In germline, CDR1 is MNHEY, CDR2 SMNVEV (reference sequence). Trimming cost V 8 bases and J 5 bases; bases outside gene matches: 6. The CDR3 has 15 residues. The DNA for the CDR3 is TGTGCCAGCTGGATCGGGACTAGCGGGAACAATGAGCAGTTCTTC. It yields the protein CASWIGTSGNNEQFF.

The chain has TRBV5-1 and TRBJ2-7; 7 bases map to TRBD2. V lost 0 bases to trimming and J lost 7 bases; unmatched junction nucleotides: 10. Germline V lookup: CDR1 SGHRS, CDR2 YFSETQ. The CDR3 runs 15 residues. The CDR3 protein is CASSLAKGRGMEQYF. The CDR3 DNA reads TGCGCCAGCAGCTTGGCCAAGGGGCGGGGGATGGAGCAGTACTTC.

The chain is built from TRBV19 and TRBJ2-1; TRBD2 matches 8 bases. V shed 5 bases, J shed 0 bases, and the junction held 6 bases outside the gene matches. CDR1 is LNHDA, CDR2 SQIVND, per germline (reference sequence). The CDR3 covers 16 residues. The CDR3, as DNA: TGTGCCAGTAGTCGCCAAAGCGGGAGCTCCTACAATGAGCAGTTCTTC. Amino acids: CASSRQSGSSYNEQFF.

The chain uses TRBV7-2 and TRBJ1-2; unclear D gene. The CDR3 sequence is 13 residues long. The germline gives CDR1 SGHTA, CDR2 FQGNSA. Trimming left V 5 bases short and J 8 bases short, with 15 bases between. The CDR3 region is CASSPPGVGGYTF. CDR3 DNA: TGTGCCAGCAGCCCCCCCGGGGTGGGAGGCTACACCTTC. Full variable domain (remainder filled in from reference TRBV7-2 and TRBJ1-2): GAGVSQSPSNKVTEKGKDVELRCDPISGHTALYWYRQSLGQGLEFLIYFQGNSAPDKSGLPSDRFSAERTGGSVSTLTIQRTQQEDSAVYLCASSPPGVGGYTFGSGTRLTVV.

J is TRBJ2-7 and V is TRBV6-1; TRBD1 matches 7 bases. V dropped 6 bases and J dropped 5; count of bases not matched to a gene: 4. Germline CDR1 and CDR2: MNHNS and SASEGT. The CDR3 loop spans 12 amino acids. The CDR3 DNA reads as TGTGCCAGCAGAAACGACAGGGACGAGCAGTACTTC. Translation: CASRNDRDEQYF.

The chain couples TRBV6-1 to TRBJ2-7; TRBD2 matches 7 bases. After removal of 2 bases from V and 2 bases from J, the junction contained 9 bases not matched to a gene. This CDR3 is built from 16 residues. Germline V CDR1 and CDR2: MNHNS, SASEGT. The CDR3 nucleotides read TGTGCCAGCAGTGAATTGGGGGGGACGATACCCTACGAGCAGTACTTC. This sequence encodes CASSELGGTIPYEQYF.